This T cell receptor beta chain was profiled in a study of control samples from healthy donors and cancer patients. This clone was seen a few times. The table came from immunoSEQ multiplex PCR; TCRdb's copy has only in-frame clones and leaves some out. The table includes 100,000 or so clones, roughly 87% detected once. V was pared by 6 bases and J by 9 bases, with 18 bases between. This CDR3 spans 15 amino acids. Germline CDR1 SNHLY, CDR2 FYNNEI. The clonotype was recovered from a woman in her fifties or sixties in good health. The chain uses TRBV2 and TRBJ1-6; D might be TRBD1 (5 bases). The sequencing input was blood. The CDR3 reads CASRSSGARVSPLHF. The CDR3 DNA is TGTGCCAGCAGGTCAAGCGGGGCCCGAGTTTCACCCCTCCACTTT.